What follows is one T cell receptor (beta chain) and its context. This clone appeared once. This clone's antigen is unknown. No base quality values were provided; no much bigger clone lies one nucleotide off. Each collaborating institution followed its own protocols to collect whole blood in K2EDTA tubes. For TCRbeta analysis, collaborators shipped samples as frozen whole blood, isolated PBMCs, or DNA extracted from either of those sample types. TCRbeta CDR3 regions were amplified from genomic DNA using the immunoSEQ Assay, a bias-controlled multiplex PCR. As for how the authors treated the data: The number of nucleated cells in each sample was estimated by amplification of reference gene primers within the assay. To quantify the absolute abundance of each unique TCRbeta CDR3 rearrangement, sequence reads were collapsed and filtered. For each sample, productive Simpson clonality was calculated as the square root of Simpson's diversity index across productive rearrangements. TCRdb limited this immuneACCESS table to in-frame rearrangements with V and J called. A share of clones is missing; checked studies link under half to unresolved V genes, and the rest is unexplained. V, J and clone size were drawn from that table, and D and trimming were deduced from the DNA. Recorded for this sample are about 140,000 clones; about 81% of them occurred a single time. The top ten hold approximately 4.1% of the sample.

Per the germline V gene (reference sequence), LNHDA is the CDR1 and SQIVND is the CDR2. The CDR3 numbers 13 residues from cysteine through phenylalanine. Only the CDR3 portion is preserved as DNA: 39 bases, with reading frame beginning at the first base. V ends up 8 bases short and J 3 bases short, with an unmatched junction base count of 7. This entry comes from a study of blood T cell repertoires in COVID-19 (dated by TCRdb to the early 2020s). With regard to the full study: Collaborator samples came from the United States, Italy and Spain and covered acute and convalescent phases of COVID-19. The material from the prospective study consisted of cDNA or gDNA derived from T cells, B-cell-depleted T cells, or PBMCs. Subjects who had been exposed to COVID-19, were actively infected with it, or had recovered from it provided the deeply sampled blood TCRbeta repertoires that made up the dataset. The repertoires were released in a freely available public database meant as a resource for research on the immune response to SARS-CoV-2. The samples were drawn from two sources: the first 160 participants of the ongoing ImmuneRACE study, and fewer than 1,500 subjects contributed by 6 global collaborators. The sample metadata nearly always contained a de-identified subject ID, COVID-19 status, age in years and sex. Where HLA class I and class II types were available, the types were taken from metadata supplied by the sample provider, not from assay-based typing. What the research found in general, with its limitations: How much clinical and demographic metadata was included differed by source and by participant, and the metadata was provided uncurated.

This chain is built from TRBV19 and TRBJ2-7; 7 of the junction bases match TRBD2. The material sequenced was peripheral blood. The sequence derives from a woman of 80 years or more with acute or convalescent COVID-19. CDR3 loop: CASSSSGYYEQYF. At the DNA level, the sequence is TGTGCCAGTTCTTCTAGCGGATACTACGAGCAGTACTTC.